These 8 T cell receptor beta chains originate from one sample sequenced in a study of blood T cells in healthy people across ages. A sample-barcoded 5' primer and a J-beta primer mix were used in a second PCR of about 7 to 11 cycles. MiXCR, applied by TCRdb to the 5' RACE reads, yields one record per CDR3 protein. This repertoire shows about 1.1 million distinct CDR3 sequences, 35% to 45% found once; its top ten account for less than 15%. The sequencing sample was made of blood. The receptors here all came from a man in his late teens or twenties in good health.

This sequence joins TRBV4-2 and TRBJ1-1; D gene ambiguous. Trimming shortened V by 2 bases and J by 2 bases, and 9 bases separated the two germline ends. The germline V gene encodes CDR1 LGHNA and CDR2 YNFKEQ. The length of the CDR3 is 14 residues. CDR3 coding DNA: TGTGCCAGCAGCCAAAGTCAGACAAACACTGAAGCTTTCTTT. Translation gives CASSQSQTNTEAFF.

This clonotype was detected a few times. The genes are TRBV4-2 and TRBJ2-1; no reliable D call. V was trimmed by 0 bases and J by 5 bases, leaving 8 bases between them. The CDR3 spans 14 residues. In germline, CDR1 is LGHNA, CDR2 YNFKEQ. Written as DNA, the CDR3 is TGTGCCAGCAGCCAAGAGCGGTATGACAATGAGCAGTTCTTC. Its translation: CASSQERYDNEQFF.

The chain employs TRBV6-5 and TRBJ1-1; D not certain. This CDR3 region has 10 residues. Germline-derived CDR1 and CDR2 are MNHEY and SVGAGI. V was clipped by 8 bases and J by 9 bases, with 10 bases between them. In DNA form, the CDR3 reads TGTGCCAGCGGGCAAGCGAAAGCTTTCTTT. The encoded protein is CASGQAKAFF.

This clonotype has at least ten counts. The chain joins TRBV6-5 to TRBJ2-7; D gene ambiguous. The V gene's germline CDR1 is MNHEY and CDR2 SVGAGI. The V gene lost 7 bases and the J gene lost 4 bases, with 8 bases spanning the gap. There are 11 residues in the CDR3. CDR3 in DNA: TGTGCCAGCACCAACGGTTACGAGCAGTACTTC. The encoded protein is CASTNGYEQYF.

This chain uses TRBV6-5 with TRBJ1-5; D perhaps matches TRBD1 (5 bases). There are 14 residues in the CDR3. Germline V lookup: CDR1 MNHEY, CDR2 SVGAGI. Trimming took off 6 bases at V and 4 bases at J, with 13 bases between the two ends. The CDR3 region has the DNA TGTGCCAGCAGATGGAGGGAGGGGAATCAGCCCCAGCATTTT. Translation: CASRWREGNQPQHF.

The table lists this clonotype with a few counts. V usage is TRBV4-1 and J usage is TRBJ2-3; TRBD2 agrees at 10 bases. The ends lost 2 bases at V and 3 bases at J; junction bases unmatched: 2. The CDR3 totals 15 residues. Per the germline V gene, CDR1 is MGHRA and CDR2 is YSYEKL. CDR3 sequence: CASSQKLAGTDTQYF. As DNA, the CDR3 is TGCGCCAGCAGCCAAAAACTAGCGGGGACAGATACGCAGTATTTT.

The CDR3, as DNA: TGTGCCAGCAGCCAAGCACAGGGGGCAGCTGAAGCTTTCTTT. It specifies CASSQAQGAAEAFF. The gene calls are TRBV3-1 and TRBJ1-1, with 9 bases lining up with TRBD1. The CDR3 has 14 amino acids. Per germline, CDR1 LGHDT and CDR2 YNNKEL (reference sequence). Losses at the gene ends were 1 base for V and 6 bases for J; bases not matched to a gene: 3.

CDR3 amino acids: CASSQDLYIETRGFYEQYF. In DNA form, the CDR3 reads TGTGCCAGCAGCCAAGATCTCTACATCGAAACCAGGGGGTTCTACGAGCAGTACTTC. This rearrangement joins TRBV4-2 to TRBJ2-7; 7 bases fit TRBD1. CDR1 is LGHNA, CDR2 YNFKEQ, per germline. Trimming removed 0 bases from V and 3 bases from J; junction bases left unmatched: 17. CDR3 length: 19 residues.